Sequencing of this TCR beta chain was carried out in a study of regulatory and conventional T cells in RAG deficiency. Study results and limitations: Shannon entropy fell and Simpson indices rose in RAG-deficient patients.

Sequencing used immunoSEQ multiplex PCR; TCRdb keeps in-frame clones, though not all of them. Here the sample spans some 28,000 clones, 75% to 95% being singletons. The sorted regulatory T cells were CD4+, CD25-high and CD127-low, with genomic DNA sequenced. This clone appeared a single time. No antigen is known for it. This sample was also put to use in a study of regulatory T cells. From that paper: The primer mix had 52 TRBV and 13 TRBJ primers.

This receptor was identified in a human donor in good health. Input material: Tregs sorted from blood.

The CDR3: CASSIKSGQSQHF. The DNA for the CDR3 is TGTGCCAGTAGTATTAAGTCCGGACAAAGCCAGCATTTT. V gene TRBV19 combines with J gene TRBJ1-5, with D perhaps matching TRBD1 (5 bases). The CDR3 has 13 amino acids. Germline CDR1 is LNHDA and CDR2 is SQIVND (reference sequence). V gave up 3 bases and J gave up 12 bases, with 15 bases separating them.